The rows below give T cell receptor beta chains drawn from one sample of a study of STAT5B mutations in CD4+ large granular lymphocyte leukemia. Method: immunoSEQ multiplex PCR; TCRdb's copy keeps in-frame clones and lacks some. The repertoire holds under 40,000 clones, with about 78% as singletons. The material sequenced was CD4+ T cells from blood buffy coats. The receptors originated from a human donor in good health. CDR3s include the opening cysteine and the closing phenylalanine or tryptophan. Each record gives: D gene, V gene, clone size, J gene, CDR3 protein, CDR3 DNA. A D gene is named only where the DNA matches it firmly. Size tells how often a clone was seen (once, few, many) or the class of an expanded clone, and some rows leave it out.

D: NA
V: TRBV7-8
size: NA
J: TRBJ2-7
CDR3: CASSPVRGEQYF
DNA: TGTGCCAGCAGCCCGGTTCGTGGCGAGCAGTACTTC

D: NA
V: TRBV5-1
size: NA
J: TRBJ2-1
CDR3: CASSTRNNEQFF
DNA: TGCGCCAGTTCGACTAGAAACAATGAGCAGTTCTTC

D: TRBD2
V: TRBV29-1
size: NA
J: TRBJ2-5
CDR3: CSVTTSGVKETQYF
DNA: TGCAGCGTAACGACTAGCGGGGTCAAAGAGACCCAGTACTTC

D: NA
V: TRBV6-6
size: NA
J: TRBJ2-1
CDR3: CASSLEEGSYNEQFF
DNA: TGTGCCAGCAGTCTCGAAGAGGGGTCCTACAATGAGCAGTTCTTC

D: TRBD2
V: TRBV9
size: NA
J: TRBJ2-1
CDR3: CASSAAGGPGEQFF
DNA: TGTGCCAGCAGCGCGGCGGGGGGGCCCGGTGAGCAGTTCTTC

D: TRBD1
V: TRBV29-1
size: NA
J: TRBJ1-5
CDR3: CSVQGANQPQHF
DNA: TGCAGCGTCCAGGGGGCTAATCAGCCCCAGCATTTT

D: NA
V: TRBV5-1
size: NA
J: TRBJ2-7
CDR3: CASSLDGLTAYEQYF
DNA: TGCGCCAGCAGCTTGGACGGGCTTACTGCCTACGAGCAGTACTTC

D: TRBD2
V: TRBV5-1
size: NA
J: TRBJ2-3
CDR3: CASSLVGTSGTDTQYF
DNA: TGCGCCAGCAGCTTGGTCGGGACTAGCGGCACAGATACGCAGTATTTT

D: NA
V: TRBV5-1
size: once
J: TRBJ2-7
CDR3: CASSGVGLAHVYEQYF
DNA: TGCGCCAGCAGCGGCGTGGGCTTGGCCCATGTCTACGAGCAGTACTTC

D: TRBD2
V: TRBV12-5
size: NA
J: TRBJ2-5
CDR3: CASGLTGTSRETQYF
DNA: TGTGCTAGTGGTTTGACCGGGACTAGCCGAGAGACCCAGTACTTC

D: NA
V: TRBV10-2
size: NA
J: TRBJ2-2
CDR3: CASSRTGELFF
DNA: TGCGCCAGCAGTCGGACCGGGGAGCTGTTTTTT

D: TRBD1
V: TRBV11-3
size: NA
J: TRBJ1-2
CDR3: CASSYTGGKGYTF
DNA: TGTGCCAGCAGCTATACAGGGGGCAAGGGCTACACCTTC

D: NA
V: TRBV7-2
size: NA
J: TRBJ2-7
CDR3: CASSPTWDYEQYF
DNA: TGTGCCAGCAGCCCTACTTGGGACTACGAGCAGTACTTC

D: TRBD1
V: TRBV18
size: NA
J: TRBJ2-3
CDR3: CASSQQGATDTQYF
DNA: TGTGCCAGCTCACAACAGGGGGCTACAGATACGCAGTATTTT

D: TRBD2
V: TRBV7-2
size: NA
J: TRBJ2-5
CDR3: CASSPSGTKETQYF
DNA: TGTGCCAGCAGCCCCTCCGGGACTAAGGAGACCCAGTACTTC

D: NA
V: TRBV18
size: NA
J: TRBJ1-2
CDR3: CASSPQNRGSDTGYTF
DNA: TGTGCCAGCTCACCACAAAACCGGGGTTCGGATACTGGCTACACCTTC

D: TRBD1
V: TRBV7-9
size: NA
J: TRBJ2-7
CDR3: CASSLGGTGTYEQYF
DNA: TGTGCCAGCAGCTTAGGAGGGACAGGTACCTACGAGCAGTACTTC

D: NA
V: TRBV9
size: NA
J: TRBJ2-5
CDR3: CASSVGGVGGETQYF
DNA: TGTGCCAGCAGCGTAGGAGGCGTTGGGGGTGAGACCCAGTACTTC

D: TRBD2
V: TRBV18
size: NA
J: TRBJ2-1
CDR3: CASSPGLAQTGVEQFF
DNA: TGTGCCAGCTCACCAGGACTAGCCCAAACGGGGGTTGAGCAGTTCTTC

D: NA
V: TRBV18
size: NA
J: TRBJ2-6
CDR3: CASSPPWSGANVLTF
DNA: TGTGCCAGCTCACCCCCATGGTCTGGGGCCAACGTCCTGACTTTC